This T cell receptor (beta chain) derives from a study of tumor-infiltrating lymphocytes in primary liver carcinoma. Between about 17 and 34 mg of unsorted bulk tissue served as the source from which RNA and DNA were co-extracted. A primer in the constant region served to generate TCR beta cDNA from around 500 ng of total RNA. Three-round nested multiplex PCR performed with slightly modified ARM-PCR produced the TCR beta libraries. With TRBV1-TRBV30 forward primers and a C-beta reverse primer, the first two PCR rounds were run for approximately 10 cycles each. TCRdb called the multiplex PCR reads again in MiXCR, with one record for every CDR3 protein. The table records around 37,000 distinct CDR3 sequences, approximately 71% of them present only once. This CDR3 has 13 amino acids. Deletions cut 3 bases from V and 1 base from J, with 6 bases between. The germline V gene has CDR1 SGHAT and CDR2 FQDESV (reference sequence).

This clonotype appeared many times. The TCR originated in a man aged 40-49 years with primary liver carcinoma and hepatitis B virus infection. The sample comprised tumor-adjacent normal liver tissue. The rearrangement links TRBV11-1 to TRBJ1-2; unclear D gene. As DNA, the CDR3 is TGTGCCAGCAGCTTGGTCCATAACTATGGCTACACCTTC. Translated: CASSLVHNYGYTF.